A single sample gave rise to the 7 T cell receptor beta chains below, sequenced in a study of T-cell memory formation after mild COVID-19. TCRdb reprocessed the 5' RACE reads via MiXCR and lists one record per CDR3 protein. The table lists 350,000 to 400,000 distinct CDR3 sequences, under 15% of them singletons. The sequenced material came from PBMCs or a T cell subset sorted from them (not recorded which). Every receptor here comes from a man younger than 30 who had mild COVID-19 (a few samples of this study predate the infection). Cell type and time point are not known.

This clonotype was detected once. The chain carries TRBV15 and TRBJ2-7; 7 bases match TRBD2. The CDR3 is 13 residues long. V shed 2 bases, J shed 6 bases, and the junction held 4 bases outside the gene matches. The germline CDR1 and CDR2 sequences are LNHNV and YYDKDF (reference sequence). The CDR3 sequence: CATSRLGGGEQYF. The CDR3 DNA reads TGTGCCACCAGCAGACTTGGGGGGGGCGAGCAGTACTTC.

This clonotype has ten or more counts. The junction departs from the called germline gene at one end, perhaps through a read error. The chain has TRBV18 and TRBJ2-1; 7 bases agree with TRBD2. Germline CDR1 reads KGHSH; CDR2 reads LQKENI. This CDR3 comprises 15 residues. CDR3 in amino acids: CASSPRGSSYNEQFF. In DNA form, the CDR3 reads TGCGCCAGCAGCCCGCGGGGGAGCTCCTACAATGAGCAGTTCTTC.

This clonotype was counted only a few times. The rearrangement links TRBV6-5 to TRBJ2-7, with 8 bases aligning to TRBD2. With 0 bases clipped from V and 3 bases from J, the junction kept 4 bases outside the gene matches. From germline, CDR1 is MNHEY and CDR2 SVGAGI. This CDR3 has 15 amino acids. CDR3 DNA sequence: TGTGCCAGCAGTTACTCATCAGCGGGGGTCTACGAGCAGTACGTC. This codes for CASSYSSAGVYEQYV.

This clonotype was seen a handful of times. The J gene is TRBJ1-5, the V gene TRBV24-1; tentatively, D is TRBD1 (5 bases). The V gene lost 7 bases and the J gene lost 9 bases, with 18 bases spanning the gap. Germline CDR1 is KGHDR and CDR2 is SFDVKD. This CDR3 contains 14 residues. CDR3 amino acids: CATRRQGLGWPQHF. The CDR3 region has the DNA TGTGCCACCAGGAGGCAGGGCCTAGGGTGGCCCCAGCATTTT.

This clonotype appeared a few times. CDR3 region: CASRTPGGETQYF. CDR3 DNA: TGCGCCAGCAGAACACCCGGGGGGGAGACCCAGTACTTC. The chain employs TRBV5-1 and TRBJ2-5; 7 positions match TRBD2. With V trimmed by 5 bases and J by 5 bases, 6 bases remained unmatched. The V gene's germline CDR1 is SGHRS and CDR2 YFSETQ. The CDR3 loop spans 13 amino acids.

This clonotype was counted a few times. The rearrangement uses TRBV4-3 and TRBJ2-3; 8 bases line up with TRBD1. The CDR3 runs 15 residues. Germline V gene sequence: CDR1 LGHNA, CDR2 YSLEER. V shed 1 base and J 4 bases; nucleotides not matched to a gene: 4. CDR3 loop: CASSQVDRGSDTQYF. As DNA, the CDR3 is TGCGCCAGCAGCCAAGTCGACAGGGGATCAGATACGCAGTATTTT.

This clonotype was seen ten or more times. The J gene is TRBJ2-7, the V gene TRBV4-2, with a weak D call TRBD2 (6 bases). Germline V CDR1 and CDR2: LGHNA, YNFKEQ. There are 15 residues in the CDR3. Trimming removed 4 bases from V and 2 bases from J, with 15 bases in between. The DNA of the CDR3 is TGTGCCAGCAGCCCCGGGACTGGGGACCCCTACGAGCAGTACTTC. Its protein product is CASSPGTGDPYEQYF.